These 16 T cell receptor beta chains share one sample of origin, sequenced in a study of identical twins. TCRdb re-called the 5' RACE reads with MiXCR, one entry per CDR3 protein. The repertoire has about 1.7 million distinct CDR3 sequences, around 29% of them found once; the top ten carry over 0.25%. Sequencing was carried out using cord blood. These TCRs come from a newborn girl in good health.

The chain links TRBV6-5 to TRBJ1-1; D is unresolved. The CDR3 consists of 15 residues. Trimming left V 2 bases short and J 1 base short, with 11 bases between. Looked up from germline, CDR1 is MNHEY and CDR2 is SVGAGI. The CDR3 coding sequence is TGTGCCAGCAGTTACCGGAGGCAAAAGAACACTGAAGCTTTCTTT. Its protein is CASSYRRQKNTEAFF.

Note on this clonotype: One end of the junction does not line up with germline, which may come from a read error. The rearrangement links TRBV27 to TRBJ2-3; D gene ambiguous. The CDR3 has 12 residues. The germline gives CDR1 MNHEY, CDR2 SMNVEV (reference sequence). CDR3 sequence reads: CAGSFGTDTQYF. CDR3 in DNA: TGTGCCGGCAGTTTTGGGACAGATACGCAGTATTTT.

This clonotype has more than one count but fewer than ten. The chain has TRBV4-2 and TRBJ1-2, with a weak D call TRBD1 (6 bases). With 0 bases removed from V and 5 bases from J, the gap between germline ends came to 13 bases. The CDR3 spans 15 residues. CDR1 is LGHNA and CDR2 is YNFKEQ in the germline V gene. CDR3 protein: CASSQDFGGGYGYTF. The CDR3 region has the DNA TGTGCCAGCAGCCAAGATTTTGGGGGCGGGTATGGCTACACCTTC.

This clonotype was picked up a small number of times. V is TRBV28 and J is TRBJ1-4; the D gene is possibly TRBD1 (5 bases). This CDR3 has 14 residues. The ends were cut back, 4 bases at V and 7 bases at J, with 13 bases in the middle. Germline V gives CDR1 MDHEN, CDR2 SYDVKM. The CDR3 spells CASSSRALTEKLFF. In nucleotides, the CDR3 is TGTGCCAGCAGTTCCAGGGCTCTTACTGAAAAACTGTTTTTT.

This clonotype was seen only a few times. In DNA form, the CDR3 reads TGTGCCAGCAGCCAAAGGACTAGCGGGTACCAAGAGACCCAGTACTTC. This sequence encodes CASSQRTSGYQETQYF. The chain is built from TRBV3-1 and TRBJ2-5; TRBD2 matches 11 bases. With 2 bases clipped from V and 0 bases from J, the junction kept 2 bases outside the gene matches. The CDR3 length is 16 residues. Germline V gives CDR1 LGHDT, CDR2 YNNKEL (reference sequence).

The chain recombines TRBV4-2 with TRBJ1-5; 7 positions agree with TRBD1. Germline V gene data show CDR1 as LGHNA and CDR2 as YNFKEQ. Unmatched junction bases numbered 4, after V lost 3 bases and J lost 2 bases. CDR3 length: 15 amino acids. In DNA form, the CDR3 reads TGTGCCAGCAGCCATCACGGGACAGGCAATCAGCCCCAGCATTTT. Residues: CASSHHGTGNQPQHF.

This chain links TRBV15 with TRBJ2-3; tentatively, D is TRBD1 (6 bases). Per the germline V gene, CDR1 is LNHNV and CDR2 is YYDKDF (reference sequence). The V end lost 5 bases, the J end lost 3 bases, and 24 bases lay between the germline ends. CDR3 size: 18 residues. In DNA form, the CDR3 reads TGTGCCACCAGCGCTAATCCAACAGGGTCCTGGGTAACAGATACGCAGTATTTT. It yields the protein CATSANPTGSWVTDTQYF.

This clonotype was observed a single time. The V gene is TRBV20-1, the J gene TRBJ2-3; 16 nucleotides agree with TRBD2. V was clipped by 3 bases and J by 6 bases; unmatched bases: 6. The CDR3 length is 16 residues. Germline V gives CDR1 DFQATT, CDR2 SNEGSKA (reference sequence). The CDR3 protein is CSASRGLAGGYDTQYF. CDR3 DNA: TGCAGTGCTAGTAGGGGACTAGCGGGGGGGTACGATACGCAGTATTTT.

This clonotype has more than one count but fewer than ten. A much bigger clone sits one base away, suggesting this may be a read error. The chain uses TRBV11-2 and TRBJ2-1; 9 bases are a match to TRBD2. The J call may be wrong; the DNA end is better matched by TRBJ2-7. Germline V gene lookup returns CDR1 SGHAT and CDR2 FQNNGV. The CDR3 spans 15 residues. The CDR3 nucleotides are TGTGCCAGCAGCTCTAGCGGGGCCTCCTACAATGAGCAGTACTTC. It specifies CASSSSGASYNEQYF.

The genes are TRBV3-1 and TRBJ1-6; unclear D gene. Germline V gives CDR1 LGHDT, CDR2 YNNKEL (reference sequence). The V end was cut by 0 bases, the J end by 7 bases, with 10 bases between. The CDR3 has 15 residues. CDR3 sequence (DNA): TGTGCCAGCAGCCAAGATTGGAGGACCAATTCACCCCTCCACTTT. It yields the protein CASSQDWRTNSPLHF. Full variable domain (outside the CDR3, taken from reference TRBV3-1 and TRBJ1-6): DTAVSQTPKYLVTQMGNDKSIKCEQNLGHDTMYWYKQDSKKFLKIMFSYNNKELIINETVPNRFSPKSPDKAHLNLHINSLELGDSAVYFCASSQDWRTNSPLHFGNGTRLTVT.

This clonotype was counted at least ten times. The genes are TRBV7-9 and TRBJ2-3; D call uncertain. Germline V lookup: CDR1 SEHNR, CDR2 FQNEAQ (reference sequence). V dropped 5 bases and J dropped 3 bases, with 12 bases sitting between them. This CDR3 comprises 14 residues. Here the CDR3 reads CASSVPVGTDTQYF. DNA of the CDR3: TGTGCCAGCAGCGTCCCTGTTGGGACAGATACGCAGTATTTT. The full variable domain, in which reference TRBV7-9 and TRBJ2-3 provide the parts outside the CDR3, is DTGVSQNPRHKITKRGQNVTFRCDPISEHNRLYWYRQTLGQGPEFLTYFQNEAQLEKSRLLSDRFSAERPKGSFSTLEIQRTEQGDSAMYLCASSVPVGTDTQYFGPGTRLTVL.

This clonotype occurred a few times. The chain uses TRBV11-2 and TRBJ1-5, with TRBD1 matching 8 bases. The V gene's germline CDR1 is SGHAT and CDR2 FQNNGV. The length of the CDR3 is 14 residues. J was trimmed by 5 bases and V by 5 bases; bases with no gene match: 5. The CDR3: CASSHWTGYQPQHF. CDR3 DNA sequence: TGTGCCAGCAGCCATTGGACAGGGTATCAGCCCCAGCATTTT.

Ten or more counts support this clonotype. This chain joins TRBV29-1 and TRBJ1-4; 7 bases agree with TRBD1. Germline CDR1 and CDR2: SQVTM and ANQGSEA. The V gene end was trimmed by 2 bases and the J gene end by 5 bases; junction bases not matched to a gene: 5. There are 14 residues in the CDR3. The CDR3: CSVERAGGNEKLFF. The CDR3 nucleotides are TGCAGCGTTGAAAGGGCAGGGGGGAATGAAAAACTGTTTTTT.

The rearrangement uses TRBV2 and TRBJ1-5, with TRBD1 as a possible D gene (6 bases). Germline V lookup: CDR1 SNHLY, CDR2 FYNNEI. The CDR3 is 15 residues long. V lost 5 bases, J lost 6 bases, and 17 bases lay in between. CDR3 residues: CASSYRDPRGQPQHF. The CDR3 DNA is TGTGCCAGCAGTTACAGGGACCCAAGGGGTCAGCCCCAGCATTTT. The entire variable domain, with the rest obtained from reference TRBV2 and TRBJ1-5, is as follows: EPEVTQTPSHQVTQMGQEVILRCVPISNHLYFYWYRQILGQKVEFLVSFYNNEISEKSEIFDDQFSVERPDGSNFTLKIRSTKLEDSAMYFCASSYRDPRGQPQHFGDGTRLSIL.

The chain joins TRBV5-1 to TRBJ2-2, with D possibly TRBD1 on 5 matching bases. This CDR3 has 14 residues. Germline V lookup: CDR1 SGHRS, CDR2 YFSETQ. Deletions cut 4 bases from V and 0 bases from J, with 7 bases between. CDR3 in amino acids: CASSAGSNTGELFF. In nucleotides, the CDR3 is TGCGCCAGCAGCGCAGGGTCGAACACCGGGGAGCTGTTTTTT.

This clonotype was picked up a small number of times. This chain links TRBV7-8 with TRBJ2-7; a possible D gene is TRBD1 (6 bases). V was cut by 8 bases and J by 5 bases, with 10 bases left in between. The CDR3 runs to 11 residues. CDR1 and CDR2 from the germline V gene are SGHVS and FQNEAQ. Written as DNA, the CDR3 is TGTGCCAGCCGAGGACAGAACGAGCAGTACTTC. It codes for CASRGQNEQYF.